This TCR beta chain stems from a study of identifying expanded T cells in peripheral blood. Data came from immunoSEQ multiplex PCR; TCRdb stores just in-frame clones and leaves some out. The sample carries tens of thousands of clones, approximately 89% recorded once. Germline CDR1 is MNHEY and CDR2 is SVGAGI. With 6 bases removed from V and 3 bases from J, the gap between germline ends came to 5 bases. CDR3 length: 11 amino acids. This rearrangement joins TRBV6-5 to TRBJ2-5; D gene ambiguous. Sequenced input: blood. This clonotype was obtained from a person between 18 and 70 years old in good health. The CDR3 spells CASSRKETQYF. CDR3 nucleotide sequence: TGTGCCAGCAGCCGAAAAGAGACCCAGTACTTC.